These T cell receptor beta chains were read from a single sample in a study of cytomegalovirus exposure and HLA in healthy donors. Method: immunoSEQ multiplex PCR; TCRdb's copy keeps in-frame clones and lacks some. The profile shows about 59,000 clones, 70% to 75% of them singletons. The sample was PBMCs. These receptors originate from a man aged 25-45 years in good health and CMV-seropositive. Both conserved end residues are part of each CDR3. A D gene is named only where the DNA matches it firmly. Expanded clones get a size class; other rows say once, few or many, or leave the size out.

TRBJ1-2,-,TRBV7-2,-,TGTGCCAGCAGCTTGGCCGGGACACTTGATGATGGCTACACCTTC,CASSLAGTLDDGYTF
TRBJ1-6,-,TRBV5-1,-,TGCGCCAGCAGCTTGCGCGGGCTGGGGAGCTCCTATAATTCACCCCTCCACTTT,CASSLRGLGSSYNSPLHF
TRBJ2-2,TRBD1,TRBV7-8,-,TGTGCCAGCAGCTCCCGGACAGGCTCGAACACCGGGGAGCTGTTTTTT,CASSSRTGSNTGELFF
TRBJ1-5,-,TRBV19,-,TGTGCCAGTAGTATTGCAGGGATTCAGCCCCAGCATTTT,CASSIAGIQPQHF
TRBJ1-5,TRBD1,TRBV10-3,-,TGTGCCATCAGCGGGACAGGGTCGGGCAATCAGCCCCAGCATTTT,CAISGTGSGNQPQHF
TRBJ1-2,-,TRBV9,once,TGTGCCAGCAGCGTAACAGACGGCATCTATGGCTACACCTTC,CASSVTDGIYGYTF
TRBJ1-2,-,TRBV5-4,-,TGTGCCAGCAGCCCGACAGGAAGTGACTACACCTTC,CASSPTGSDYTF
TRBJ2-7,TRBD1,TRBV6-5,-,TGTGCCAGCAGTCCCCGGACAGGCAAGTACGAGCAGTACTTC,CASSPRTGKYEQYF
TRBJ2-6,-,TRBV5-4,-,TGTGCCAGCAACCAGTTGGGGGCCGGGGCCAACGTCCTGACTTTC,CASNQLGAGANVLTF
TRBJ2-7,TRBD2,TRBV5-1,few,TGCGCCAGCAGTCGAGAGATGAAGGCCGGGGGGGAGCAGTACTTC,CASSREMKAGGEQYF
TRBJ1-1,-,TRBV20-1,-,TGCAGTCCAGGAACTGTCGGGGGAGCTTTCTTT,CSPGTVGGAFF
TRBJ2-3,TRBD1,TRBV5-6,-,TGTGCCAGCAGCTTGGCCAACCAGGGGGCAACAGATACGCAGTATTTT,CASSLANQGATDTQYF
TRBJ1-4,-,TRBV7-2,-,TGTGCCAGCAGCCGAGCAGGGGCCCCTAATGAAAAACTGTTTTTT,CASSRAGAPNEKLFF
TRBJ2-6,TRBD1,TRBV6-5,-,TGTGCCAGCCGGGACAGCCTATCTGGGGCCAACGTCCTGACTTTC,CASRDSLSGANVLTF
TRBJ2-3,-,TRBV5-1,-,TGCGCCAGCAGCTTGGCCGAACTAACTAGCACAGATACGCAGTATTTT,CASSLAELTSTDTQYF
TRBJ1-2,TRBD1,TRBV27,-,TGTGCCAGCAGTTTGAGGACTGGGACAGCCCAAACCTATGGCTACACCTTC,CASSLRTGTAQTYGYTF
TRBJ2-7,-,TRBV9,-,TGTGCCAGCAGCGTCCGTGGTGGTGGCTCCTCCTACGAGCAGTACTTC,CASSVRGGGSSYEQYF
TRBJ2-5,TRBD2,TRBV11-2,-,TGTGCCAGCAGCTCAGCGGGGGGGCTAAAGACCCAGTACTTC,CASSSAGGLKTQYF
TRBJ1-4,-,TRBV10-3,-,TGTGCCATCAGTCCAGCGGCAAATGAAAAACTGTTTTTT,CAISPAANEKLFF
TRBJ1-5,-,TRBV30,-,TGTGCCTGGAACTGTACTGGGGGCGGCAATCAGTCCCAGCATTTT,CAWNCTGGGNQSQHF
TRBJ1-2,-,TRBV2,-,TGTGCCACCAACCTGGAGAAGTTTATGGGCTACACCTTC,CATNLEKFMGYTF
TRBJ2-7,TRBD2,TRBV19,-,TGTGCCAGTAGTATATACGAGCGGGGCTCCTACGAGCAGTACTTC,CASSIYERGSYEQYF
TRBJ1-1,TRBD1,TRBV29-1,-,TGCAGCGTCGATACAGGGGTGAACACTGAAGCTTTCTTT,CSVDTGVNTEAFF
TRBJ2-7,TRBD2,TRBV5-6,-,TGTGCCAGCAGGGCGATTCGACTAGCGGAGTACGAGCAGTACTTC,CASRAIRLAEYEQYF
TRBJ2-2,-,TRBV28,-,TGTGCCAGCAGTTTCATGTCCAACACCGGGGAGCTGTTTTTT,CASSFMSNTGELFF
TRBJ2-2,TRBD1,TRBV5-1,-,TGCGCCAGCAGCTCCTTACAGGGGACCGCCGGGGAGCTGTTTTTT,CASSSLQGTAGELFF
TRBJ2-3,-,TRBV7-3,-,TGTGCCAGCAGCTTACAAGGCGGGGGCGGCACAGATACGCAGTATTTT,CASSLQGGGGTDTQYF
TRBJ1-5,-,TRBV29-1,-,TGCAGCGTCTCGGCGGGGAGGAACAATCAGCCCCAGCATTTT,CSVSAGRNNQPQHF
TRBJ1-4,-,TRBV2,-,TGTGCCAGCAGCCGACAGATTAATGAAAAACTGTTTTTT,CASSRQINEKLFF
TRBJ2-3,-,TRBV14,-,TGTGCCAGCAGCCAGGGGGGACGGGACACAGATACGCAGTATTTT,CASSQGGRDTDTQYF
TRBJ1-3,-,TRBV6-6,-,TGTGCCACCGAGTCTACTGGAAACACCATATATTTT,CATESTGNTIYF
TRBJ2-2,TRBD1,TRBV5-1,-,TGCGCCAGCAGCGAAATGGGACAGGGGAACACCGGGGAGCTGTTTTTT,CASSEMGQGNTGELFF
TRBJ1-1,-,TRBV7-2,once,TGTGCCAGCAGCATCCGAGCAAGCAGGGGCTCCTCCTCGAACACTGAAGCTTTCTTT,CASSIRASRGSSSNTEAFF